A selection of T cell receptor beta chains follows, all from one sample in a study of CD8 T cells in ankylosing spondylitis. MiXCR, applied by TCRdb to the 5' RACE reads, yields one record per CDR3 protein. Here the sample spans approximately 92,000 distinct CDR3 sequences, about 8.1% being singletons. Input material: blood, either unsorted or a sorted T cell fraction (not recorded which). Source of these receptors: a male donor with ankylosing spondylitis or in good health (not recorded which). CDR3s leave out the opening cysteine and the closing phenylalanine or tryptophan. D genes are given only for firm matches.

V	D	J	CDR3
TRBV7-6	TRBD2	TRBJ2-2	ASSSQPSGSNTGELF
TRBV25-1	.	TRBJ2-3	ASSGWGGALITDTQY
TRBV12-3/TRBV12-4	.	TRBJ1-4	ASSLKNPGQPAGKLF
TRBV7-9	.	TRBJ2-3	ASSRSTDTQY
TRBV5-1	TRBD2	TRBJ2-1	ASSTISGGRNNEQF
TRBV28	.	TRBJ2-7	ASSPRQGTYEQY
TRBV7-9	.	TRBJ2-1	ASSNTRNEQF
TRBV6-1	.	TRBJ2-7	ASKTGDLFEQY
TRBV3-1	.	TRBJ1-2	ASSQSPINGYT
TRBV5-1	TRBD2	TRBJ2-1	ASRLAGLSYNEQF
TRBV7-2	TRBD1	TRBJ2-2	ASSLGTVAGELF
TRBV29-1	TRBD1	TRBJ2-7	SVLTGNLAYEQY
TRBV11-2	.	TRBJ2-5	ASSLNAGSFQETQY
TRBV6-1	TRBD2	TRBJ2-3	ASSEANSGGADTQY
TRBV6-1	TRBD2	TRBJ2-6	ASSKGLAGNAGANVLT
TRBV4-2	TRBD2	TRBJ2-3	ASSPLTSGGASTDTQY
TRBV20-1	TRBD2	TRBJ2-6	SATERGGTSGANVLT
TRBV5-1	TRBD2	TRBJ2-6	ASSLRGGASGANFLT
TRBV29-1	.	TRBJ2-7	SAQGSPYEQY
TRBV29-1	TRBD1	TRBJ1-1	SGMTGSTEAF
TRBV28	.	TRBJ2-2	ASSLFPRNTGELF
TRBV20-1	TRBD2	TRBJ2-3	SARDLKRGTDTQY
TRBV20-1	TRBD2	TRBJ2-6	SASGTSGGLGANVLT
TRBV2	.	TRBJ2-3	ASSLQGDTQY
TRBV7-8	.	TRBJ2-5	ASSFLGTRGETQY
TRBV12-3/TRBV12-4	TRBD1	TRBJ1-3	ASSLTGAGNTIY
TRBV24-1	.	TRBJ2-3	CSATGQGRGTDTQY